This TCR beta chain is drawn from a study of T-cell reconstitution after alpha-beta-depleted transplantation in children. Trimming took 0 bases from V and 3 from J; bases not matched to a gene: 7. The length of the CDR3 is 15 residues. Germline V gene lookup returns CDR1 DFQATT and CDR2 SNEGSKA (reference sequence). This sample's TCRbeta library carried unique molecular identifier barcodes. One entry per CDR3 protein results from TCRdb running MiXCR on the PCR reads. The sample comprises roughly 500,000 distinct CDR3 sequences, approximately 16% of which are singletons, and roughly 3.3% rests with the top ten.

The receptor was derived from a human donor who donated a stem cell graft to a child with acute lymphoblastic leukemia. The chain has TRBV20-1 and TRBJ1-1; 7 nucleotides line up with TRBD1. Source: PBMCs from the stem cell graft donor, taken from the stem cell graft. This CDR3 is CSARDGQGGDTEAFF. The CDR3 coding sequence is TGCAGTGCTAGAGACGGGCAGGGGGGGGACACTGAAGCTTTCTTT.